The text below deals with one TCR beta chain. In this sample, this clone turned up a few times. Its specific antigen is unknown. Per-base qualities were not stored, and no clone one base away is much larger. Genomic DNA from CD8+ cells was used for TCRbeta sequencing according to the manufacturer's instructions. The immunoSEQ assay was used for TCRbeta sequencing, which was carried out at a genomics technology centre in Finland. The paper's processing steps were these. The clonotype tables produced by the immunoSEQ preprocessing pipeline were converted into VDJtools format, and any non-productive clonotypes were filtered out. Samples below 10,000 reads were excluded and the rest subsampled to 10,000 reads; most of the eight CND-RA samples passed. The VDJtools CalcDiversityStats function was applied to data subsampled to 10,000 reads to calculate Shannon-Wiener, Simpson and clonality indices. Non-singleton TCRbeta clonotypes were hard-matched, with no mismatches allowed, against VDJdb to infer antigen specificity. CDR3 sequences differing by one amino acid (Hamming distance 1) were grouped into clusters with potentially shared antigen targets. Public clonotypes were tested for group enrichment with one-sided Fisher's exact tests after resampling groups to six samples, repeated ten times. Drawn from immuneACCESS, this table holds only the in-frame rearrangements with V and J called that TCRdb kept. Clones are partly lost; checked studies trace under half to an unresolved V gene and leave the rest unexplained. V and J calls plus clone size are reproduced from that table; the DNA served to infer D and trimming. This sample lists 10,000 to 15,000 clones; around 83% were detected once. 27% of the sample is held by the ten biggest clonotypes.

V is cut by 1 base and J by 5 bases, and the space between the germline ends is 17 bases. From its cysteine to its phenylalanine, the CDR3 spans 15 amino acids. Just the 45-base CDR3 DNA is kept, in frame starting at base 1. Based on the germline V gene, the CDR1 and CDR2 sequences are SQVTM and ANQGSEA. A negative result on the clinical CCP2 antibody test was shown by CND-RA patients, and progression of joint destruction was observed despite active therapy. Every CND-RA patient showed typical joint destruction in the wrists and ankles and had failed conventional anti-rheumatic therapy. CND-RA patients were sampled not at diagnosis but after long disease histories, which in several cases spanned decades. Each patient provided approximately 51 millilitres of EDTA-anticoagulated peripheral blood. Density gradient separation with Ficoll-Paque PLUS was used to isolate peripheral blood mononuclear cells. AutoMACS magnetic bead positive selection was used to isolate CD8+ cells from fresh or cryopreserved PBMCs, and purity was verified by flow cytometry. Genomic DNA was extracted with Nucleospin Tissue or Tissue XS kits and quantified on a Qubit 2.0 fluorometer.

This entry comes from a study of CD8 T cells in seronegative destructive rheumatoid arthritis (dated by TCRdb to 2020 to 2022). About the full investigation: At the time of sampling, biological drugs were being given to seven out of the eight CND-RA patients. Researchers compared peripheral CD8+ TCRbeta repertoires from patients with CCP-negative destructive rheumatoid arthritis (CND-RA) against repertoires from newly diagnosed seropositive RA, seronegative RA and healthy controls. Rather than undergoing new sequencing, the seropositive RA, seronegative RA and healthy control comparison cohorts were drawn from an earlier published TCRbeta dataset. Here is what the overall study found, with its caveats: CND-RA patients appeared to carry a distinct set of enriched public clonotypes, which the authors read as support for a separate disease subset. CND-RA repertoires showed more CMV-reactive and fewer influenza A-reactive CD8+ TCRbeta sequences than controls and other RA subtypes. Without diagnostic samples, TCR repertoire differences may partly reflect poor disease control over the years rather than being present at onset. After adjusting for age, CND-RA patients appeared to have less diverse, more clonal CD8+ TCRbeta repertoires than other RA subtypes. The small size of the CND-RA cohort was acknowledged as a study limitation. Across the 117,399 clonotypes tested, no public clonotype enrichment remained significant after Benjamini-Hochberg correction.

Sequenced material: CD8+ T cells from blood. This clonotype was obtained from a woman between 30 and 55 years old with seronegative destructive rheumatoid arthritis. This sequence uses TRBV29-1 and TRBJ1-2, with a weak D call of TRBD1 (6 bases match). DNA sequence: TGCAGCGTTGAAGCCCAAACGAAGGGGGATTATGGCTACACCTTC. Its translation reads: CSVEAQTKGDYGYTF. The full variable domain, completed from the reference TRBV29-1 and TRBJ1-2 proteins outside the CDR3, reads SAVISQKPSRDICQRGTSLTIQCQVDSQVTMMFWYRQQPGQSLTLIATANQGSEATYESGFVIDKFPISRPNLTFSTLTVSNMSPEDSSIYLCSVEAQTKGDYGYTFGSGTRLTVV.